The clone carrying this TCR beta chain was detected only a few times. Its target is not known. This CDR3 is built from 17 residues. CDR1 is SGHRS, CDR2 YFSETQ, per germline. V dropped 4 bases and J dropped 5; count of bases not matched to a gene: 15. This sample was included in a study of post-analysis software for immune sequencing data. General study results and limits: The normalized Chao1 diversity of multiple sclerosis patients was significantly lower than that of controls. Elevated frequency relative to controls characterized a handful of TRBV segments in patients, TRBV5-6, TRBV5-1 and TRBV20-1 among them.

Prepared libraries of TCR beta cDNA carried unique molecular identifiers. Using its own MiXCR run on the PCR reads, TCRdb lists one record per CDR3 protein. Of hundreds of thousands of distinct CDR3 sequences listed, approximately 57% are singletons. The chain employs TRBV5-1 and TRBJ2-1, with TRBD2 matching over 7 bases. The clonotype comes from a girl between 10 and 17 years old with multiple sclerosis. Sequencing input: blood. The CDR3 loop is CASSPGSSGTKNNEQFF. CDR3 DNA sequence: TGCGCCAGCAGCCCCGGGTCGAGCGGGACCAAAAACAATGAGCAGTTCTTC.